The next 18 T cell receptor beta chains were all read from a single sample in a study of CD8+CD57+ T cells in acquired aplastic anemia. CDR3 and TCR beta VDJ profiling relied on a genomic DNA template. Each CDR3 protein gets one entry after TCRdb re-called the reads with MiXCR. This table holds roughly 180,000 distinct CDR3 sequences, around three fifths found once. The specimen sequenced was sorted CD4+, CD8+, or CD8+CD57+ T cells (not recorded which) from PBMCs. Every receptor here comes from a human donor with severe aplastic anemia or a healthy control (not recorded which).

The chain couples TRBV7-9 to TRBJ2-1; no firm D call. This CDR3 comprises 14 residues. Trimming took 1 base from V and 7 from J, leaving 11 bases between them. Germline values: CDR1 SEHNR, CDR2 FQNEAQ (reference sequence). The DNA of the CDR3 is TGTGCCAGCAGCTTAGTAGAGGCTCAGAATGAGCAGTTCTTC. This gives the protein CASSLVEAQNEQFF.

This chain links TRBV5-8 with TRBJ2-5; D assignment may be TRBD1 or TRBD2 (5 bases each). Deletions cut 0 bases from V and 3 bases from J, with 12 bases between. The CDR3 runs 15 residues. Germline CDR1 is SGHTS and CDR2 is YDEGEE. CDR3: CASSLVGGGEETQYF. CDR3 bases: TGTGCCAGCAGCTTGGTCGGTGGGGGTGAAGAGACCCAGTACTTC.

This clonotype occurred many times. V and J are TRBV9 and TRBJ1-1; unclear D gene. The germline gives CDR1 SGDLS, CDR2 YYNGEE. V shed 0 bases and J shed 1 base, with 10 bases lying between them. This CDR3 spans 15 amino acids. CDR3 region: CASSVDHWGNTEAFF. DNA of the CDR3: TGTGCCAGCAGCGTAGATCATTGGGGGAACACTGAAGCTTTCTTT.

The chain recombines TRBV25-1 with TRBJ2-2; D possibly corresponds to TRBD2 (5 bases). The CDR3 is 15 amino acids. Germline lookup yields CDR1 MGHDK and CDR2 SYGVNS. The germline V and J ends were trimmed by 0 bases and 6 bases, with 11 bases remaining between them. This chain's CDR3 is CASSEYLGIAGELFF. The DNA for the CDR3 is TGTGCCAGCAGTGAATATCTCGGGATAGCCGGGGAGCTGTTTTTT.

V usage is TRBV19 and J usage is TRBJ2-7; 10 nucleotides align to TRBD1. CDR1 is LNHDA, CDR2 SQIVND, per germline (reference sequence). The CDR3 spans 13 residues. Trimming removed 6 bases from V and 3 bases from J; junction bases left unmatched: 2. The CDR3 DNA reads TGTGCCAGTAGGTGGACAGGGGGCTACGAGCAGTACTTC. It specifies CASRWTGGYEQYF.

The V call is TRBV29-1, the J call TRBJ2-5; D is undetermined. The V gene lost 5 bases and the J gene lost 5 bases, with 18 bases spanning the gap. Germline CDR1 and CDR2: SQVTM and ANQGSEA. There are 14 residues in the CDR3. Written as DNA, the CDR3 is TGCAGCGTTCGCGCAACAACGACGCGGGAGACCCAGTACTTC. Residues: CSVRATTTRETQYF.

This chain links TRBV2 with TRBJ2-2; D unresolved. Germline V lookup: CDR1 SNHLY, CDR2 FYNNEI. V lost 2 bases to trimming and J lost 4 bases, with 8 bases between them. This CDR3 comprises 14 residues. The CDR3 DNA sequence: TGTGCCAGCAGTGAACTGCGTCTCACCGGGGAGCTGTTTTTT. Protein product: CASSELRLTGELFF.

The chain recombines TRBV9 with TRBJ2-7; 9 positions match TRBD1. V was clipped by 4 bases and J by 2 bases; unmatched bases: 7. The CDR3 runs to 15 residues. In germline, CDR1 is SGDLS, CDR2 YYNGEE. The CDR3 reads CASSFGTGRAYEQYF. CDR3 nucleotide sequence: TGTGCCAGCAGCTTCGGGACAGGGAGGGCCTACGAGCAGTACTTC.

The chain employs TRBV19 and TRBJ2-1; no clear D. The CDR3 runs to 16 residues. Germline V gene sequence: CDR1 LNHDA, CDR2 SQIVND (reference sequence). The V and J ends lost 6 bases and 8 bases respectively, with 23 bases between them. CDR3 bases: TGTGCCAGTAGCCTCCCGACAACGAGCATTTTCCATGAGCAGTTCTTC. Encoded protein: CASSLPTTSIFHEQFF.

V and J are TRBV10-3 and TRBJ2-5; 9 nucleotides line up with TRBD1. V shed 8 bases, J shed 5 bases, and the junction held 9 bases outside the gene matches. The CDR3 contains 14 residues. Germline loops: CDR1 ENHRY, CDR2 SYGVKD. For the CDR3, the DNA is TGTGCCATCGGCCGAGGGACAGGGAGGGAGACCCAGTACTTC. Encoded protein: CAIGRGTGRETQYF.

This rearrangement joins TRBV20-1 to TRBJ2-7, with D maybe TRBD2 (6 bases). V dropped 3 bases and J dropped 3 bases, with 15 bases sitting between them. The germline V gene encodes CDR1 DFQATT and CDR2 SNEGSKA (reference sequence). The CDR3 length is 14 residues. CDR3 bases: TGCAGTGCTAGTGTTAGTGGGAGGTTCTACGAGCAGTACTTC. Protein sequence: CSASVSGRFYEQYF.

This clonotype was seen many times. The V gene is TRBV6-2 or TRBV6-3, the J gene TRBJ2-7; D remains ambiguous. The V and J ends lost 2 bases and 3 bases respectively, with 5 bases between them. CDR3 length equals 12 residues. Germline values: CDR1 MNHEY, CDR2 SVGEGT. As DNA, the CDR3 is TGTGCCAGCAGTTACGGTTTCTACGAGCAGTACTTC. Translation: CASSYGFYEQYF.

This rearrangement joins TRBV15 to TRBJ2-7, with D unclear. Germline V gene lookup returns CDR1 LNHNV and CDR2 YYDKDF (reference sequence). Trimming removed 5 bases from V and 6 bases from J, with 14 bases in between. There are 13 residues in the CDR3. CDR3: CATSSTENGEQYF. The CDR3 DNA follows: TGTGCCACCAGCTCGACGGAGAACGGCGAGCAGTACTTC.

In this sample, this clonotype turned up a few times. The chain recombines TRBV20-1 with TRBJ2-7; unclear D gene. V lost 0 bases and J lost 0, with 12 bases in between. The CDR3 loop spans 15 amino acids. The germline CDR1 and CDR2 sequences are DFQATT and SNEGSKA (reference sequence). This CDR3 is CSARDSGGFSYEQYF. For the CDR3, the DNA is TGCAGTGCTAGAGATTCAGGCGGTTTCTCCTACGAGCAGTACTTC.

This rearrangement joins TRBV24-1 to TRBJ2-1; TRBD2 aligns across 7 bases. Per the germline V gene, CDR1 is KGHDR and CDR2 is SFDVKD. CDR3 size: 14 residues. V trimming: 6 bases; J trimming: 12 bases; junction bases outside the gene matches: 13. CDR3 in amino acids: CATSPPEGGSGQFF. CDR3 sequence (DNA): TGTGCCACCAGTCCCCCGGAGGGCGGGAGTGGGCAGTTCTTC.

This clonotype was seen at least ten times. V usage is TRBV27 and J usage is TRBJ1-2, with D possibly TRBD1 on 5 matching bases. CDR1 is MNHEY and CDR2 is SMNVEV in the germline V gene (reference sequence). This CDR3 is 13 amino acids long. V lost 2 bases to trimming and J lost 5 bases, with 9 bases between them. The CDR3 coding sequence is TGTGCCAGCAGTTTAAGGGGCTCTTATGGCTACACCTTC. Residues: CASSLRGSYGYTF.

The table lists this clonotype with a few counts. An end of the junction differs from the germline gene, which may be a read error. This rearrangement joins TRBV7-7 to TRBJ2-2; D is uncertain. Germline V CDR1 and CDR2: SSHAT, FNYEAQ (reference sequence). The CDR3 is made up of 13 amino acids. CDR3 DNA sequence: TGTGCTAGCAGCTTACAATACACCGGGGAGCTGTTTTTT. Its protein is CASSLQYTGELFF.

This clonotype turned up a few times. This sequence joins TRBV20-1 and TRBJ2-7; 9 bases align to TRBD1. Germline CDR1 DFQATT, CDR2 SNEGSKA (reference sequence). This CDR3 has 14 amino acids. V lost 5 bases to trimming and J lost 0 bases; unmatched junction nucleotides: 5. As DNA, the CDR3 is TGCAGTGCTGGACAGGGGTCGAGCTCCTACGAGCAGTACTTC. This sequence encodes CSAGQGSSSYEQYF.